The T cell receptor beta chain described here comes from a study of human T cells and chemical hapten exposure. Sample time point: patch test 2, 6 weeks after DPC sensitization. The treatment is: therapeutic diphenylcyclopropenone sensitization with weekly scalp DPC. Prior to application of each patch test, blood was drawn. From the RACE reads, TCRdb called clonotypes with MiXCR, one entry per CDR3 protein. The table includes some 99,000 distinct CDR3 sequences, about a tenth detected once. CDR3 length equals 11 residues. The trim removed 5 bases at V and 8 bases at J, leaving 1 base unmatched. Germline CDR1 is MNHEY and CDR2 is SVGAGI. This clonotype was seen many times.

The source is a woman aged 40 to 49 with alopecia areata. Some clones in this sample may be carry-over from other donors' samples. The rearrangement joins TRBV6-5 to TRBJ1-1, with 8 bases identical to TRBD1. The sample here was whole blood, taken in connection with sensitization to the hapten diphenylcyclopropenone (DPC). The CDR3 reads CASSRTGEAFF. In DNA form, the CDR3 reads TGTGCCAGCAGTCGGACAGGGGAAGCTTTCTTT.